The present TCR beta chain was sequenced within a study of human T cells and chemical hapten exposure. Study-wide results and limits: No change in TCRs above 1 in 1000 frequency was produced by DPC sensitization.

Time point reported: pre-sensitization, week 0. Treatment specified: therapeutic diphenylcyclopropenone sensitization with weekly scalp DPC. This clonotype was recorded a few times. Its antigen is unknown. V was clipped by 3 bases and J by 3 bases; unmatched bases: 13. The CDR3 loop spans 16 amino acids. Germline CDR1 DFQATT, CDR2 SNEGSKA (reference sequence). Via MiXCR, TCRdb re-called the RACE reads, giving one row per CDR3 protein. The sample records 250,000 or so distinct CDR3 sequences, about 7.7% being singletons. The material was whole blood, obtained in connection with sensitization to the hapten diphenylcyclopropenone (DPC). The V and J genes are TRBV20-1 and TRBJ1-2; 7 nucleotides match TRBD1. This TCR derives from a man younger than 35 with alopecia areata. Some clones in this sample may be carry-over from other donors' samples. CDR3 nucleotides: TGCAGTGCTAGTCTCCAAGACAGGGTTGGTGACTATGGCTACACCTTC. It codes for CSASLQDRVGDYGYTF.